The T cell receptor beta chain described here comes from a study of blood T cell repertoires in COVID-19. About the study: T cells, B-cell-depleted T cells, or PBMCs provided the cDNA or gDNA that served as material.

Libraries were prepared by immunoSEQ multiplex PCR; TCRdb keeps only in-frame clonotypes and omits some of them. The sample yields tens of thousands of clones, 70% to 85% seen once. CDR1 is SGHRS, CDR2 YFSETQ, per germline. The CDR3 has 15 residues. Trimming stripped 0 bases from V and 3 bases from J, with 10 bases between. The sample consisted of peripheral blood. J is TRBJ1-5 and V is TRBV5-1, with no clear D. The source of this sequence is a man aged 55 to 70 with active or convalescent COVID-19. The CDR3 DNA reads TGCGCCAGCAGCTTGGATACGGGGAACAATCAGCCCCAGCATTTT. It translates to CASSLDTGNNQPQHF.